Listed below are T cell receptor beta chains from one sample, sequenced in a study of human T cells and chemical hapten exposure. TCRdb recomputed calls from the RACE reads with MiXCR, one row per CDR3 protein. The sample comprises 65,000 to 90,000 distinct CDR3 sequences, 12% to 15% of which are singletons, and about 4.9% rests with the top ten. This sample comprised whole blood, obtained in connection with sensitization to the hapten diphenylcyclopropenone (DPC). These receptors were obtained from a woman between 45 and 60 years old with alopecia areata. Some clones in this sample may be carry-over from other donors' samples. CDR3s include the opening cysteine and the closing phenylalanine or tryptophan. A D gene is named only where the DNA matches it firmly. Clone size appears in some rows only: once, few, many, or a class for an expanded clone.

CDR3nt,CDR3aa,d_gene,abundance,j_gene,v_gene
TGTGCCAGCAGTCGAGAGCCTAGCGGGAGGACCGGGGAGCTGTTTTTT,CASSREPSGRTGELFF,TRBD2,few,TRBJ2-2,TRBV7-2
TGTGCCAGCAGGGACAGCAATTCACCCCTCCACTTT,CASRDSNSPLHF,NA,few,TRBJ1-6,TRBV28
TGTGCCAGCGGACCCGGGACAGGGGTCAGTGAGCAGTTCTTC,CASGPGTGVSEQFF,TRBD1,NA,TRBJ2-1,TRBV3-1
TGTGCCAGCAGTTTTCTGGGCAGAAACATTCAGTACTTC,CASSFLGRNIQYF,NA,many,TRBJ2-4,TRBV12-3/TRBV12-4
TGCAGTGCTAGAAAGCGGGCAGACACAGATACGCAGTATTTT,CSARKRADTDTQYF,NA,few,TRBJ2-3,TRBV20-1
TGTGCCAGTACCCCAGGACAGGGTACCTTCTACGAGCAGTACTTC,CASTPGQGTFYEQYF,TRBD1,few,TRBJ2-7,TRBV19
TGTGCCAGCAGCTTGGAGCAGTATGGCTACACCTTC,CASSLEQYGYTF,NA,many,TRBJ1-2,TRBV5-6
TGCAGTGCTAGGGGACAAGGGGGGACAGTGACTTACAATCAGCCCCAGCATTTT,CSARGQGGTVTYNQPQHF,TRBD1,few,TRBJ1-5,TRBV20-1
TGTGCCAGCAAAGGCCAGGGCAATGAAAAACTGTTTTTT,CASKGQGNEKLFF,NA,many,TRBJ1-4,TRBV2
TGTGCCAGCAGCCCCGTTCCAGAGACCCAGTACTTC,CASSPVPETQYF,NA,few,TRBJ2-5,TRBV11-2
TGTGCCAGCAGTCCAAGACAGGGCTACATTAACTATGGCTACACCTTC,CASSPRQGYINYGYTF,TRBD1,NA,TRBJ1-2,TRBV7-6
TGTGCCAGCAGTTATATGCGGGATGGGTCAGATACGCAGTATTTT,CASSYMRDGSDTQYF,NA,NA,TRBJ2-3,TRBV12-3/TRBV12-4
TGCAGTGCCCTCCCGAGCGGGAACACCGGGGAGCTGTTTTTT,CSALPSGNTGELFF,NA,many,TRBJ2-2,TRBV20-1
TGTGCCAGCACCCAGGTCACCGGGGAGCTGTTTTTT,CASTQVTGELFF,NA,NA,TRBJ2-2,TRBV25-1
TGCAGTGCTAGTGATGCCAGACTAGCGGGAGGGTACGAGCAGTACTTC,CSASDARLAGGYEQYF,TRBD2,NA,TRBJ2-7,TRBV20-1
TGTGCCAGCAGTCACGGTGCCAATCAGCCCCAGCATTTT,CASSHGANQPQHF,NA,few,TRBJ1-5,TRBV2
TGCAGTGCCAAAGCGGGAGGGCCGCTCACCGGGGAGCTGTTTTTT,CSAKAGGPLTGELFF,TRBD2,many,TRBJ2-2,TRBV20-1
TGTGCCAGCAGTGGGATAGCGGGACCCTTATATACGCAGTATTTT,CASSGIAGPLYTQYF,TRBD2,few,TRBJ2-3,TRBV28
TGTGCCAGCAGCTTAGTGTTGGGGCATGGCTACACCTTC,CASSLVLGHGYTF,NA,few,TRBJ1-2,TRBV7-9
TGTGCCAGCAGCTTAAACGGACTCCAAGAGACCCAGTACTTC,CASSLNGLQETQYF,NA,NA,TRBJ2-5,TRBV7-2
TGCGCCAGCAGCTTATACAGCCGGAACACTGAAGCTTTCTTT,CASSLYSRNTEAFF,NA,few,TRBJ1-1,TRBV5-1
TGTGCCAGCAGTGGCCTGGGGGGCCGGGCCGGGGAGCTGTTTTTT,CASSGLGGRAGELFF,NA,once,TRBJ2-2,TRBV12-3/TRBV12-4
TGTGCCAGCAGTCCCGGAGGGCAACACTATGGCTACACCTTC,CASSPGGQHYGYTF,NA,NA,TRBJ1-2,TRBV27
TGCAGTGCTAGAGATCGGGAGAAGGTCTACGAGCAGTACTTC,CSARDREKVYEQYF,NA,NA,TRBJ2-7,TRBV20-1
TGTGCCAGCGCCGGGACAGGGGCTATCGGGGAGCTGTTTTTT,CASAGTGAIGELFF,TRBD1,NA,TRBJ2-2,TRBV6-2/TRBV6-3
TGTGCCAGCAGCCAAGATCGAGGCACTGAAGCTTTCTTT,CASSQDRGTEAFF,NA,few,TRBJ1-1,TRBV3-1
TGTGCCAGCAGCGGAGGACCGGTGACCGGGGAGCTGTTTTTT,CASSGGPVTGELFF,NA,NA,TRBJ2-2,TRBV7-6
TGTGCCAGCAGCTTAGCCCTAGGGGTAAAGGCTGAAGCTTTCTTT,CASSLALGVKAEAFF,NA,NA,TRBJ1-1,TRBV7-9
TGTGCCAGCAGCTTGGCGGGAGGGCACTATGGCTACACCTTC,CASSLAGGHYGYTF,NA,NA,TRBJ1-2,TRBV13
TGTGCCAGCAGTTTATTGGGACAAGGCCACGAGCAGTACTTC,CASSLLGQGHEQYF,NA,NA,TRBJ2-7,TRBV27
TGCAGCGTTGTCGTCACTAGCTCTAGCGAGCAGTACTTC,CSVVVTSSSEQYF,NA,NA,TRBJ2-7,TRBV29-1
TGTGCCAGCCTCTATCGGGCGGGAGAAGGTGAGCAGTTCTTC,CASLYRAGEGEQFF,TRBD2,few,TRBJ2-1,TRBV12-3/TRBV12-4
TGTGCCAGCAGTTTAAGGGACAGGGGCCATGAGCAGTTCTTC,CASSLRDRGHEQFF,TRBD1,NA,TRBJ2-1,TRBV28
TGTGCCAGCAGCCAAAGGGGGGTTGGCAATCAGCCCCAGCATTTT,CASSQRGVGNQPQHF,NA,NA,TRBJ1-5,TRBV3-1
TGTGCCAGCAGCCAAGGCCTAGCGGGACAGCGCGACTTAAACAATGAGCAGTTCTTC,CASSQGLAGQRDLNNEQFF,TRBD2,many,TRBJ2-1,TRBV3-1
TGTGCCAGCAGCGTAGCTACAAGGAACTATGGCTACACCTTC,CASSVATRNYGYTF,NA,few,TRBJ1-2,TRBV9
TGTGCCAGCAGCCAAGACGCGGGGGCCGACGGCACAGATACGCAGTATTTT,CASSQDAGADGTDTQYF,NA,NA,TRBJ2-3,TRBV4-2
TGTGCCAGCAGCCCCGTCAATGGACAGCCCCAGCATTTT,CASSPVNGQPQHF,NA,few,TRBJ1-5,TRBV7-8
TGTGCCAGCAGCTTAGCCGGCGGAAGCACAGATACGCAGTATTTT,CASSLAGGSTDTQYF,NA,few,TRBJ2-3,TRBV7-8
TGTGCCACCAGCAGAGATAGTCACTGGGGATTGAACACCGGGGAGCTGTTTTTT,CATSRDSHWGLNTGELFF,NA,few,TRBJ2-2,TRBV15
TGTGCCAGCATACCCGGACAGGGGGCTTCTAATGAAAAACTGTTTTTT,CASIPGQGASNEKLFF,TRBD1,few,TRBJ1-4,TRBV12-3/TRBV12-4
TGTGCCAGCAGCAAACGAGGGCAAGAGACCCAGTACTTC,CASSKRGQETQYF,NA,NA,TRBJ2-5,TRBV21-1
TGTGCCAGCAGCCCTACGAGGGATGAGCAGTTCTTC,CASSPTRDEQFF,NA,many,TRBJ2-1,TRBV7-9
TGTGCCAGCAGCTTAGCGATCGGGCTTACCTACGAGCAGTACTTC,CASSLAIGLTYEQYF,NA,NA,TRBJ2-7,TRBV7-2
TGCGCCAGCAGGGCACAGGGGGACTCCTACGAGCAGTACTTC,CASRAQGDSYEQYF,TRBD1,NA,TRBJ2-7,TRBV5-1
TGTGCCAGCAGCTTAGTGGCAGGGGCCGACGAGCAGTACTTC,CASSLVAGADEQYF,NA,NA,TRBJ2-7,TRBV7-9
TGTGCCTGGAGTGTACCTCCCGGGAGCTATAGCAATCAGCCCCAGCATTTT,CAWSVPPGSYSNQPQHF,NA,NA,TRBJ1-5,TRBV30
TGCGCCAGCAGCCAAGATGGTAGCGGGGGGCGCGCGGATACGCAGTATTTT,CASSQDGSGGRADTQYF,TRBD2,few,TRBJ2-3,TRBV4-1
TGTGCCAGCAGGCCGCTAGGTGAGGGGTATGGCTACACCTTC,CASRPLGEGYGYTF,NA,few,TRBJ1-2,TRBV2
TGTGCCGCTAAGACTAGCGGTATCGGGCAGTTCTTC,CAAKTSGIGQFF,TRBD2,once,TRBJ2-1,TRBV6-6
TGCAGTGCTAGAGATCCCCTAGCGGGAGTGTACAATGAGCAGTTCTTC,CSARDPLAGVYNEQFF,TRBD2,few,TRBJ2-1,TRBV20-1